The present T cell receptor beta chain was sequenced within a study of tumor-infiltrating lymphocytes in primary liver carcinoma. A single count supports this clonotype. The CDR3 consists of 17 residues. Germline values: CDR1 ENHRY, CDR2 SYGVKD. Deletions cut 2 bases from V and 4 bases from J, with 19 bases between. Taking about 19-31 mg of unsorted bulk tissue, the authors co-extracted RNA and DNA. Cases comprised patients with primary liver carcinoma who received surgical resection. Five separate regions per tumor were sampled. Every tumor sample had over 80% viable tumor cells. Starting material of around 460 ng total RNA yielded TCR beta cDNA via a constant-region primer. For TCR beta, libraries were produced by three nested multiplex PCR rounds using slightly modified ARM-PCR. Investigators reported that the first two PCR rounds, at about 9 cycles each, used TRBV1-TRBV30 forward primers with a C-beta reverse primer. TCRdb re-analysed the multiplex PCR reads in MiXCR, keeping a single row per CDR3 protein. This sample has roughly 25,000 distinct CDR3 sequences, with 75% to 80% found just once.

The receptor comes from a man aged 35-49 years with primary liver carcinoma and hepatitis B virus infection. Specimen: liver tumor tissue from sampling region 3. Subset defined: tumor region T3, left-lateral pole. This rearrangement joins TRBV10-3 to TRBJ2-3, with D possibly being TRBD2 (5 bases). The CDR3 region has the DNA TGTGCCATCAGTGAGACCCCACTACCGGGATACGCAGATACGCAGTATTTT. Translation: CAISETPLPGYADTQYF.